This record concerns one TCR beta chain sequence. Germline assignment: CDR1 SGHRS and CDR2 YFSETQ. This CDR3 contains 16 residues. The V and J ends lost 0 bases and 0 bases respectively, with 9 bases between them. The data stem from a study of blood T cells in healthy people across ages. A second PCR of roughly 6 to 12 cycles used a sample-barcoded 5' primer and a J-beta primer mix. TCRdb fed the 5' RACE reads into MiXCR, producing one record per CDR3 protein. Of 550,000 to 650,000 distinct CDR3 sequences listed, under 30% are singletons. The sequencing input was blood. The chain employs TRBV5-1 and TRBJ2-2; the D gene is possibly TRBD1 (5 bases). The clonotype was recovered from a woman of 80 years or more in good health. CDR3 coding DNA: TGCGCCAGCAGCTTGGATCCAGGGACGAACACCGGGGAGCTGTTTTTT. It translates to CASSLDPGTNTGELFF.